A selection of T cell receptor beta chains follows, all from one sample in a study of blood T cell repertoires in COVID-19. Profiling relied on immunoSEQ multiplex PCR, and the TCRdb table lists in-frame clones only, not all of them. The table records more than 90,000 clones, 85% of them present only once. Sequencing was done on a sample of peripheral blood. The receptors here all came from a woman aged 70-85 years with active or convalescent COVID-19. The conserved cysteine and the conserved F or W are not part of the CDR3 here.

j_gene | v_gene | CDR3aa
TRBJ2-1 | TRBV5-6 | ASSLVSGGRGEQF
TRBJ2-7 | TRBV7-2 | ASSATSGRASYEQY
TRBJ2-3 | TRBV27 | ASSLQGPSTDTQY
TRBJ2-1 | TRBV5-1 | ASRTSGGTYNEQF
TRBJ2-5 | TRBV6-2/TRBV6-3 | ASSVASGGLETQY
TRBJ1-1 | TRBV28 | ASSQSVPAEAF
TRBJ2-2 | TRBV5-8 | AHLRGAPTDTGELF
TRBJ2-7 | TRBV11-2 | ASSGGLAGGGEQY
TRBJ1-1 | TRBV19 | ASSETGVGTEAF
TRBJ1-4 | TRBV4-3 | ASSQGQGGEKLF
TRBJ2-3 | TRBV2 | ASGTGADTQY
TRBJ1-1 | TRBV9 | ASSEGEGNTEAF
TRBJ2-1 | TRBV3-1/TRBV3-2 | ASSQEPGSYNEQF
TRBJ1-2 | TRBV24-1 | ATSDPGTGGSGYT
TRBJ1-2 | TRBV28 | ASSRLGFYGYT
TRBJ1-5 | TRBV6-6 | ASSYSPLGINQPQH
TRBJ1-4 | TRBV24-1 | ATSAGGATNEKLF
TRBJ1-3 | TRBV28 | ASSLLGTDSGNTIY
TRBJ1-5 | TRBV11-2 | ASSLGPGAGQPQH
TRBJ2-3 | TRBV5-6 | ASSLPQGADTQY
TRBJ1-1 | TRBV6-5 | ASSSKSQGYTEAF
TRBJ2-1 | TRBV3-1/TRBV3-2 | ASSQDPPSYNEQF
TRBJ2-5 | TRBV21-1 | ASSPGFNRGETQY
TRBJ1-1 | TRBV28 | ASSFPPGAGNTEAF
TRBJ2-1 | TRBV9 | ASSVAGLAAYNEQF
TRBJ1-5 | TRBV28 | ASSLGGGGNQPQH
TRBJ2-3 | TRBV12-5 | ASGSQGTDTQY
TRBJ2-7 | TRBV4-3 | ASSQDRAGRIYEQY
TRBJ2-5 | TRBV14 | ASSQWTSTGETQY
TRBJ1-1 | TRBV18 | ASSPTSGYTEAF
TRBJ1-1 | TRBV2 | ASRGTGGPSEAF
TRBJ2-7 | TRBV5-4 | ASSLVSLGGSYEQY
TRBJ2-1 | TRBV11-3 | ASSFRSGEQF
TRBJ1-2 | TRBV9 | ASSGDRGNYGYT
TRBJ1-1 | TRBV12-3/TRBV12-4 | ASSSSPTEAF
TRBJ2-7 | TRBV5-1 | ASSLPPGQGTYEQY
TRBJ2-2 | TRBV19 | ASRGTGVAGELF
TRBJ2-7 | TRBV4-1 | ASSQVFWGDYEQY
TRBJ1-4 | TRBV15 | ATSRGYREKLF
TRBJ1-1 | TRBV6-5 | ASSPPRVESTEAF
TRBJ1-5 | TRBV28 | ASSSTGGTGNQPQH
TRBJ1-1 | TRBV5-4 | ASSLDSRNTEAF
TRBJ1-4 | TRBV9 | ASSVASTTNEKLF
TRBJ1-2 | TRBV28 | ASTNHGSNYGYT
TRBJ1-1 | TRBV3-1/TRBV3-2 | ASSWTPGSGRGMNTEAF
TRBJ2-7 | TRBV18 | ASSPGLARSYEQY
TRBJ2-1 | TRBV2 | ASSEAARGGNEQF